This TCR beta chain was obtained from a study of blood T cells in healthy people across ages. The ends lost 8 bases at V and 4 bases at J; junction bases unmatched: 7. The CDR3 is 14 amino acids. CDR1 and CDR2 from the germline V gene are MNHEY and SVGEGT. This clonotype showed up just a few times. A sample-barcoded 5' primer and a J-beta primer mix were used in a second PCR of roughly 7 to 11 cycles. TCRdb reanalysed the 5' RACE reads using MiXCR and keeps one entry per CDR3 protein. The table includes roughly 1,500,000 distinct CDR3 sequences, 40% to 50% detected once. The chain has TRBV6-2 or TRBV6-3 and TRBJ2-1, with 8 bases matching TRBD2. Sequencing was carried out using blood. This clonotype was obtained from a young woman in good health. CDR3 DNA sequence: TGTGCCAGCCGGGGGGGCCGGGGATACAATGAGCAGTTCTTC. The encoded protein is CASRGGRGYNEQFF.